Below are 19 T cell receptor beta chains sequenced from a single sample in a study of T cells in Graves' hyperthyroidism and ophthalmopathy. Using RNA transcripts as the source, TCR beta CDR3 regions were amplified. Using the HTBI primer set, a first-round RT-PCR was run on the TCR CDR3. TCRdb called the multiplex PCR reads again in MiXCR, with one record for every CDR3 protein. The sample records over 650,000 distinct CDR3 sequences, roughly 45% being singletons. Sample: peripheral blood or thyroid tissue (not recorded which). The receptors were gathered from an adult man with Graves' disease, either hyperthyroidism or ophthalmopathy (not recorded which).

This clonotype was detected only a few times. The DNA of the CDR3 is TGTGCCAGCAAGGGACAGGCATCTGACTATGGCTACACCTTC. Translation gives CASKGQASDYGYTF. The chain uses TRBV7-2 and TRBJ1-2, with 8 positions matching TRBD1. CDR1 and CDR2 (germline): SGHTA, FQGNSA. The V segment lost 7 bases and the J segment 3 bases; nucleotides outside the gene matches: 7. The length of the CDR3 is 14 residues. Drawing the rest from reference TRBV7-2 and TRBJ1-2, the complete variable domain is GAGVSQSPSNKVTEKGKDVELRCDPISGHTALYWYRQSLGQGLEFLIYFQGNSAPDKSGLPSDRFSAERTGGSVSTLTIQRTQQEDSAVYLCASKGQASDYGYTFGSGTRLTVV.

J is TRBJ2-5 and V is TRBV7-9; possibly TRBD1 or TRBD2 for D (7 bases each). CDR3 length equals 16 residues. Germline V lookup: CDR1 SEHNR, CDR2 FQNEAQ (reference sequence). V lost 5 bases, J lost 4 bases, and 20 bases lay in between. The CDR3 DNA reads TGTGCCAGCAGCCGCCCCCGAGACAGGGAGGGAGAGACCCAGTACTTC. Translation: CASSRPRDREGETQYF.

With regard to this clonotype: An end of the junction differs from the germline gene, which may be a read error. The J gene is TRBJ1-5, the V gene TRBV24-1; 8 bases match TRBD1. Germline V gene data show CDR1 as KGHDR and CDR2 as SFDVKD. The CDR3 length is 14 residues. Here the CDR3 DNA reads TGTGCCAGCAGTGCATACAGGGGGGATCAGCCCCAGCATTTT. It encodes CASSAYRGDQPQHF.

This clonotype was recorded a few times. The J gene is TRBJ1-1, the V gene TRBV7-8, with D possibly TRBD1 on 6 matching bases. Trimming took 5 bases from V and 1 from J, leaving 17 bases between them. This CDR3 is built from 16 residues. The germline V gene encodes CDR1 SGHVS and CDR2 FQNEAQ. Here the CDR3 DNA reads TGTGCCAGCAGCCAAGTCAGGGGCTACGGGAACACTGAAGCTTTCTTT. It specifies CASSQVRGYGNTEAFF.

This clonotype was seen a handful of times. The rearrangement uses TRBV5-6 and TRBJ2-2; no clear D. The CDR3 runs to 16 residues. Deletions cut 2 bases from V and 3 bases from J, with 14 bases between. Germline V gene sequence: CDR1 SGHDT, CDR2 YYEEEE. CDR3 sequence (DNA): TGTGCCAGCAGCTTCCCTCTAGGGCTGCACACCGGGGAGCTGTTTTTT. Protein sequence: CASSFPLGLHTGELFF.

The rearrangement joins TRBV24-1 to TRBJ2-7; 7 positions match TRBD1. The CDR3 consists of 14 residues. Trimming cost V 4 bases and J 2 bases; bases outside gene matches: 4. Germline CDR1 reads KGHDR; CDR2 reads SFDVKD. CDR3 protein: CATSDKQGPYEQYF. The CDR3 DNA is TGTGCCACCAGTGACAAACAGGGGCCCTACGAGCAGTACTTC.

This clonotype appeared a few times. V and J are TRBV7-9 and TRBJ1-1, with TRBD1 as a possible D gene (6 bases). Trimming left V 4 bases short and J 5 bases short, with 11 bases between. Germline loops: CDR1 SEHNR, CDR2 FQNEAQ (reference sequence). The CDR3 loop spans 13 amino acids. The CDR3 loop reads CASSSRGVTEAFF. CDR3 sequence (DNA): TGTGCCAGCAGCTCCAGGGGTGTGACTGAAGCTTTCTTT.

V gene TRBV6-5 combines with J gene TRBJ2-5, with unresolved D. The length of the CDR3 is 13 residues. From germline, CDR1 is MNHEY and CDR2 SVGAGI. Trimming stripped 2 bases from V and 9 bases from J, with 13 bases between. The CDR3 loop reads CASSYGPSVAQYF. CDR3 DNA: TGTGCCAGCAGTTACGGTCCTTCGGTTGCCCAGTACTTC.

This clonotype was picked up one time. The CDR3 does not end in the conserved phenylalanine or tryptophan, so this is likely a read error. The limits of the CDR3 on the DNA are not certain, so only TCRdb's listed CDR3 is given. The CDR3: CSVEDRSVY. V and J are TRBV29-1 and TRBJ1-1. Inclusive of both ends, the CDR3 amounts to 9 amino acids. The V gene's germline CDR1 is SQVTM and CDR2 ANQGSEA.

This clonotype was seen at least ten times. The J gene is TRBJ1-1, the V gene TRBV29-1; D gene ambiguous. The CDR3 covers 12 residues. Germline V CDR1 and CDR2: SQVTM, ANQGSEA. V was cut by 4 bases and J by 3 bases, with 9 bases left in between. CDR3 amino acids: CSVGVGYTEAFF. CDR3 sequence (DNA): TGCAGCGTTGGGGTTGGATACACTGAAGCTTTCTTT.

This clonotype came up once. The V gene is TRBV9, the J gene TRBJ2-7; D could derive from TRBD1 or TRBD2 (5 bases each). This CDR3 is 14 amino acids long. Germline CDR1 and CDR2: SGDLS and YYNGEE. Deletions cut 4 bases from V and 0 bases from J, with 11 bases between. The CDR3 protein is CASSPGTISYEQYF. The CDR3 DNA sequence: TGTGCCAGCAGCCCCGGGACCATCTCCTACGAGCAGTACTTC. Full variable domain (missing parts from reference TRBV9 and TRBJ2-7): DSGVTQTPKHLITATGQRVTLRCSPRSGDLSVYWYQQSLDQGLQFLIQYYNGEERAKGNILERFSAQQFPDLHSELNLSSLELGDSALYFCASSPGTISYEQYFGPGTRLTVT.

This clonotype was detected ten times or more. J is TRBJ2-7 and V is TRBV29-1, with TRBD1 identical over 10 bases. Germline V gives CDR1 SQVTM, CDR2 ANQGSEA. This CDR3 has 15 residues. J gave up 0 bases and V 4 bases, and 6 bases lay outside the gene matches. The CDR3 sequence is CSVVRGTGVSYEQYF. DNA of the CDR3: TGCAGCGTTGTACGTGGGACAGGGGTCTCCTACGAGCAGTACTTC.

The chain uses TRBV24-1 and TRBJ1-2; TRBD1 matches at 11 bases. There are 14 residues in the CDR3. Germline values: CDR1 KGHDR, CDR2 SFDVKD. V lost 4 bases to trimming and J lost 10 bases; unmatched junction nucleotides: 7. The CDR3 DNA is TGTGCCACCAGTGACTGGGGGACAGGGGGTGACTACACCTTC. As protein: CATSDWGTGGDYTF.

The rearrangement joins TRBV2 to TRBJ1-2; 7 nucleotides line up with TRBD1. The germline gives CDR1 SNHLY, CDR2 FYNNEI. V was pared by 7 bases and J by 8 bases, with 10 bases of the junction left unmatched. The CDR3 is 13 amino acids. The DNA for the CDR3 is TGTGCCAGCAACCAGGGGGACGAGAAGGGCTACACCTTC. Protein product: CASNQGDEKGYTF. The full variable domain, its missing parts supplied by reference TRBV2 and TRBJ1-2, is EPEVTQTPSHQVTQMGQEVILRCVPISNHLYFYWYRQILGQKVEFLVSFYNNEISEKSEIFDDQFSVERPDGSNFTLKIRSTKLEDSAMYFCASNQGDEKGYTFGSGTRLTVV.

The chain carries TRBV19 and TRBJ1-2, with 7 bases matching TRBD1. The CDR3 contains 16 residues. V lost 3 bases to trimming and J lost 2 bases; unmatched junction nucleotides: 9. The germline CDR1 and CDR2 sequences are LNHDA and SQIVND (reference sequence). CDR3 nucleotide sequence: TGTGCCAGTAGTATGGCGACGGGACAGCCGAACTATGGCTACACCTTC. Translation: CASSMATGQPNYGYTF. The full variable domain, its missing parts supplied by reference TRBV19 and TRBJ1-2, is DGGITQSPKYLFRKEGQNVTLSCEQNLNHDAMYWYRQDPGQGLRLIYYSQIVNDFQKGDIAEGYSVSREKKESFPLTVTSAQKNPTAFYLCASSMATGQPNYGYTFGSGTRLTVV.

The sample holds a few counts of this clonotype. The rearrangement joins TRBV20-1 to TRBJ1-5; TRBD1 matches at 8 bases. CDR3 size: 16 residues. Losses at the gene ends were 1 base for V and 6 bases for J; bases not matched to a gene: 11. Germline V CDR1 and CDR2: DFQATT, SNEGSKA (reference sequence). CDR3 in amino acids: CSARVTVAGGGQPQHF. In DNA, the CDR3 is TGCAGTGCTAGAGTAACGGTCGCAGGGGGCGGTCAGCCCCAGCATTTT.

CDR3: CSAGQGMYGYTF. The CDR3 nucleotides read TGCAGTGCTGGACAGGGGATGTATGGCTACACCTTC. The V call is TRBV20-1, the J call TRBJ1-2; 9 bases are a match to TRBD1. This CDR3 contains 12 residues. The trim removed 5 bases at V and 5 bases at J, leaving 3 bases unmatched. The germline V gene encodes CDR1 DFQATT and CDR2 SNEGSKA (reference sequence).

The chain employs TRBV15 and TRBJ1-6, with D perhaps TRBD1 (5 bases). CDR1 is LNHNV and CDR2 is YYDKDF in the germline V gene (reference sequence). The V end lost 0 bases, the J end lost 10 bases, and 16 bases lay between the germline ends. This CDR3 region has 16 residues. The CDR3 DNA reads TGTGCCACCAGCAGAGATAGAGGGACTGGGGGATCACCCCTCCACTTT. Encoded protein: CATSRDRGTGGSPLHF.

As concerns this clonotype: Germline and junction disagree at one end, which may indicate a read error. This chain connects TRBV10-3 to TRBJ1-1; a possible D gene is TRBD1 (5 bases). The CDR3 runs to 12 residues. The germline V gene has CDR1 ENHRY and CDR2 SYGVKD. The chain's CDR3 is CASSVGTGEAFF. Here the CDR3 DNA reads TGTGCCAGCAGTGTAGGGACGGGCGAAGCTTTCTTT.